This passage covers 15 T cell receptor beta chains from one sample sequenced in a study of Ad26.COV2.S vaccination and SARS-CoV-2 variants. Libraries were prepared by immunoSEQ multiplex PCR; TCRdb keeps only in-frame clonotypes and omits some of them. Among fewer than 600,000 clones listed, roughly nine tenths were seen once. Documented treatment: around 19 received Ad26.COV2.S at low or high dose, single or two shots; 5 received placebo; per-sample allocation not given. On day 63 after the first injection, vaccine and placebo recipients gave samples. This specimen was peripheral blood, taken in a trial of Ad26.COV2.S vaccine versus placebo. The receptors shown here come from a person between 18 and 60 years old who received the Ad26.COV2.S COVID-19 vaccine or a placebo.

This sequence joins TRBV3-1 (or the pseudogene TRBV3-2) and TRBJ2-5, with D hard to call. Trimming stripped 1 base from V and 7 bases from J, with 16 bases between. The germline V gene encodes CDR1 LGHDT and CDR2 YNNKEL (reference sequence). The CDR3 loop spans 15 amino acids. CDR3: CASSQAVLAFGTQYF. The CDR3 DNA reads as TGTGCCAGCAGCCAAGCCGTCTTAGCTTTCGGGACCCAGTACTTC.

The chain recombines TRBV4-1 with TRBJ2-1; weak D call: TRBD1 (5 bases). V was clipped by 4 bases and J by 4 bases, with 11 bases between them. CDR3 length: 14 amino acids. Looked up from germline, CDR1 is MGHRA and CDR2 is YSYEKL. The DNA for the CDR3 is TGCGCCAGCAGCCCCAGGGCCAATTACAATGAGCAGTTCTTC. This encodes CASSPRANYNEQFF.

This chain links TRBV7-6 with TRBJ2-3; 10 nucleotides agree with TRBD2. The CDR3 loop spans 17 amino acids. Germline values: CDR1 SGHVS, CDR2 FNYEAQ. Unmatched junction bases numbered 4, after V lost 1 base and J lost 0 bases. CDR3 amino acids: CASSLVPSGGSTDTQYF. CDR3 DNA sequence: TGTGCCAGCAGCTTAGTACCTAGCGGGGGTAGCACAGATACGCAGTATTTT.

V and J are TRBV6-5 and TRBJ1-6, with D possibly TRBD1 on 5 matching bases. There are 14 residues in the CDR3. CDR1 MNHEY and CDR2 SVGAGI come from the germline V gene. The V end was cut by 5 bases, the J end by 8 bases, with 13 bases between. CDR3 nucleotide sequence: TGTGCCAGCAGTCCCCAAGCAGGGTATTCACCCCTCCACTTT. It codes for CASSPQAGYSPLHF.

The gene calls are TRBV7-2 and TRBJ2-6, with D unclear. Germline V gene sequence: CDR1 SGHTA, CDR2 FQGNSA. CDR3 length: 15 residues. Trimming left V 6 bases short and J 1 base short, with 10 bases between. CDR3 sequence reads: CASRRHSSGANVLTF. CDR3 bases: TGTGCCAGCAGACGACATAGTTCTGGGGCCAACGTCCTGACTTTC.

The chain couples TRBV7-8 to TRBJ1-2, with 7 nucleotides matching TRBD1. This CDR3 has 13 amino acids. Germline CDR1 is SGHVS and CDR2 is FQNEAQ. J was trimmed by 8 bases and V by 3 bases; bases with no gene match: 6. This CDR3 reads CASSLEGAQGYTF. CDR3 in DNA: TGTGCCAGCAGCTTGGAGGGGGCGCAGGGCTACACCTTC.

V gene TRBV30 combines with J gene TRBJ1-2, with D possibly TRBD1 on 6 matching bases. V was pared by 5 bases and J by 8 bases, with 18 bases between. The CDR3 totals 13 residues. Germline V CDR1 and CDR2: GTSNPN, SVGIG (reference sequence). The CDR3: CAWDRSPVGGYTF. CDR3 DNA: TGTGCCTGGGACAGGAGCCCCGTGGGGGGCTACACCTTC.

V is TRBV10-3 and J is TRBJ1-2, with 8 bases aligning to TRBD1. V shed 1 base and J 4 bases; nucleotides not matched to a gene: 8. Germline V CDR1 and CDR2: ENHRY, SYGVKD. The CDR3 loop spans 16 amino acids. The CDR3 coding sequence is TGTGCCATCAGTGAGTTCGGGACAGGTGTGGTCTATGGCTACACCTTC. Translation gives CAISEFGTGVVYGYTF.

This sequence joins TRBV5-1 and TRBJ2-2; possible D gene TRBD2, 5 bases. V was pared by 0 bases and J by 4 bases, with 10 bases between. This CDR3 region has 15 residues. Germline V gene lookup returns CDR1 SGHRS and CDR2 YFSETQ. CDR3 in amino acids: CASSLGRLTTGELFF. CDR3 DNA: TGCGCCAGCAGCTTGGGCAGACTAACCACCGGGGAGCTGTTTTTT.

The rearrangement links TRBV30 to TRBJ2-7, with TRBD1 identical over 7 bases. This CDR3 contains 14 residues. The germline CDR1 and CDR2 sequences are GTSNPN and SVGIG (reference sequence). J lost 3 bases, V lost 2 bases, and 7 bases had no gene match. CDR3 sequence (DNA): TGTGCCTGGAGTCCAAAGGGACAGTTCTACGAGCAGTACTTC. This gives the protein CAWSPKGQFYEQYF.

The V gene is TRBV9, the J gene TRBJ2-5, with 12 bases lining up with TRBD2. The V and J ends lost 4 bases and 4 bases, in that order; junction bases with no gene match: 2. CDR1 SGDLS and CDR2 YYNGEE come from the germline V gene. The CDR3 runs 14 residues. The CDR3 region has the DNA TGTGCCAGCAGCTTACTAGCGGGAGGAGAGACCCAGTACTTC. Translated, it gives CASSLLAGGETQYF.

V gene TRBV4-3 combines with J gene TRBJ2-3; 11 nucleotides agree with TRBD2. The length of the CDR3 is 16 residues. V lost 3 bases to trimming and J lost 2 bases; unmatched junction nucleotides: 4. CDR1 and CDR2 from the germline V gene are LGHNA and YSLEER. The CDR3: CASSHIAGGLTDTQYF. The CDR3 nucleotides read TGCGCCAGCAGCCATATAGCGGGGGGGCTCACAGATACGCAGTATTTT.

The chain links TRBV6-5 to TRBJ1-5; D is uncertain. The CDR3 is 12 residues long. V dropped 8 bases and J dropped 0 bases, with 5 bases sitting between them. Germline V gene sequence: CDR1 MNHEY, CDR2 SVGAGI. The CDR3 nucleotides are TGTGCCAGCGGAAATAGCAATCAGCCCCAGCATTTT. It encodes CASGNSNQPQHF.

The chain is built from TRBV2 and TRBJ2-5; 9 bases align to TRBD1. V lost 7 bases, J lost 5 bases, and 11 bases stayed unmatched. Germline values: CDR1 SNHLY, CDR2 FYNNEI. CDR3 size: 15 residues. This CDR3 is CASTGQGKKGETQYF. The CDR3 nucleotides read TGTGCCAGCACCGGACAGGGGAAGAAGGGGGAGACCCAGTACTTC.

The sample holds one count of this clone. The sample contains more than one DNA sequence encoding this CDR3. The chain couples TRBV5-1 to TRBJ2-5; no clear D gene. Germline V lookup: CDR1 SGHRS, CDR2 YFSETQ. V was clipped by 0 bases and J by 2 bases, with 8 bases between them. The CDR3 loop spans 14 amino acids. CDR3 loop: CASSLDSVQETQYF. CDR3 bases: TGCGCCAGCAGCTTGGACTCCGTTCAAGAGACCCAGTACTTC.